These 6 T cell receptor beta chains originate from one sample sequenced in a study of beta chain features in type 1 diabetes. What was sequenced were expressed TCRB transcripts, since all of the isolated RNA had been reverse transcribed. Measured with immunoSEQ multiplex PCR; TCRdb has only the in-frame clones, and not every one. Of about 40,000 clones in the sample, 45% to 50% were seen once. Material for sequencing was central memory CD4+ T cells from blood. The receptor source for this set is a woman under 30 in good health.

V is TRBV30 and J is TRBJ1-1; D is possibly TRBD1 (6 bases). Trimming left V 5 bases short and J 4 bases short, with 11 bases between. CDR3 length: 12 amino acids. The V gene's germline CDR1 is GTSNPN and CDR2 SVGIG (reference sequence). As DNA, the CDR3 is TGTGCCTGGGCACCAGGGGTCACTGAAGCTTTCTTT. This encodes CAWAPGVTEAFF.

CDR3 loop: CASSPISGSSADTQYF. CDR3 sequence (DNA): TGTGCCAGCAGCCCCATTAGCGGGAGTTCTGCAGATACGCAGTATTTT. The chain couples TRBV7-7 to TRBJ2-3; TRBD2 aligns across 9 bases. After removal of 5 bases from V and 4 bases from J, the junction contained 10 bases not matched to a gene. Germline CDR1 is SSHAT and CDR2 is FNYEAQ (reference sequence). CDR3 length equals 16 residues.

This clone was observed at least ten times. Distinct nucleotide sequences in the sample also encode this CDR3. CDR3 region: CSVDRAPNTEAFF. The CDR3 DNA reads as TGCAGCGTTGACAGGGCTCCGAACACTGAAGCTTTCTTT. V usage is TRBV29-1 and J usage is TRBJ1-1; weak D call: TRBD1 (5 bases). Trimming removed 3 bases at V and 1 base at J, with 9 bases between. The CDR3 spans 13 residues. Germline CDR1 SQVTM, CDR2 ANQGSEA.

This clone was seen a handful of times. The rearrangement links TRBV6-1 to TRBJ2-6; 8 nucleotides line up with TRBD1. The length of the CDR3 is 15 residues. The junction had 3 bases not matched to a gene; V was cut back by 6 bases and J by 2 bases. CDR1 and CDR2 (germline): MNHNS, SASEGT. In nucleotides, the CDR3 is TGTGCCAGCAGGGACAGGGCCCCTGGGGCCAACGTCCTGACTTTC. This encodes CASRDRAPGANVLTF.

This clone was seen only a few times. The genes are TRBV10-3 and TRBJ2-3; 7 bases agree with TRBD1. V lost 9 bases and J lost 4; bases outside the gene matches: 7. The CDR3 is made up of 13 amino acids. Germline CDR1 and CDR2: ENHRY and SYGVKD. The CDR3 DNA reads as TGTGCCATTCTAGACAGGGTCGCAGATACGCAGTATTTT. Protein sequence: CAILDRVADTQYF.

The chain employs TRBV27 and TRBJ2-3, with a weak D call TRBD2 (5 bases). Trimming left V 10 bases short and J 3 bases short, with 17 bases between. The germline gives CDR1 MNHEY, CDR2 SMNVEV (reference sequence). CDR3 size: 14 residues. Here the CDR3 DNA reads TGTGCCACTCGACGGGATAGCCGAACAGATACGCAGTATTTT. Translating it yields CATRRDSRTDTQYF.